This T cell receptor beta chain emerged from a study of blood T cells in healthy people across ages (dated by TCRdb to between 2015 and 2017). Regarding the research as a whole: In model experiments, template switching captured about one uniquely barcoded TCR beta cDNA molecule for every two T cells. To track age-related changes in TCR beta repertoire diversity, the study relied on deep sequencing normalized with unique cDNA molecular identifiers. Four age groups were formed from the donors: young (average around 15 years), middle-aged (around 41), aged (more than 55) and long-lived (about 80). Donors of different ages were randomly distributed across sequencing lanes to avoid experimental bias. Two additional independent replicas of 1 million unique cDNA reads from the same blood draw were analyzed for two donors (one aged 18 to 29 and one aged 80 or older). Points the paper makes about the study in general: Estimates of total diversity based on one million sequenced T cells were considered lower bounds and underestimates. The CMV infection status of donors was not known, potentially confounding age-related changes in expanded clonotypes. Bulk unsorted PBMC profiling prevented conclusive comparison of naive and antigen-experienced compartments. As age increased, observed TCR beta diversity per million T cells dropped in a roughly linear way, and a significant reduction was already evident by age 40. Compared with the aged group, the long-lived group had more naive CD4+ T cells, fewer expanded clones and increased TCR diversity, suggesting age selection. The percentage of naive T cells measured by flow cytometry correlated strongly with observed TCR beta diversity.

This clonotype turned up a few times. The antigen it binds to is not known. No quality values exist for individual bases; no much larger clone is one base distant. The approximately 39 donors, aged about 6 to 90 years, were systemically healthy Caucasian individuals from Russia. About 9.1 milliliters of peripheral blood were collected from each donor into EDTA-treated Vacutainer tubes. PBMCs were isolated by Ficoll-Paque density-gradient centrifugation, with at least 7 million obtained per sample. Trizol reagent was used to extract total RNA from PBMCs, with at least 6 micrograms per sample. For every donor, an aliquot of PBMCs went through flow cytometry to measure the percentages of naive CD45RAhigh/CD27high T cells. The junction shows trimming of 4 bases on V and 4 bases on J, and the gene matches do not reach 16 bases of it. The CDR3 has 17 amino acids, counting the end cysteine and phenylalanine. The DNA shown is the 51-base CDR3, in frame from base 1. Via the germline V gene, CDR1 is SGDLS and CDR2 YYNGEE.

Library prep was done by 5' RACE. For sequencing, an Illumina HiSeq 2500 was employed. A second PCR of roughly 6 to 11 cycles was performed with a sample-barcoded 5' primer and a J-beta primer mix. A template-switch 5' adaptor carrying 12 random nucleotides introduced a unique molecular identifier onto each TCR beta cDNA molecule. Each sample yielded at least 2.5 million CDR3-containing paired-end reads. The Mint cDNA synthesis kit, primed by a TRBC-specific oligonucleotide, was used to synthesize first-strand cDNA from all RNA. Following uracil-DNA glycosylase treatment, all cDNA underwent a first 18-cycle PCR with the universal primers M1SS and BC2_uni_R. The study's processing was this. Each sample was normalized by randomly selecting 1 million high-quality reads, each carrying a distinct molecular identifier. Reads with shared molecular identifiers were discarded instead of being binned into consensus sequences. MiTCR, with a Q25 quality threshold and the strictest error-elimination algorithm, was used for CDR3 identification, clonotype clustering and error correction. A nonparametric unseen species model using Euler transformation provided a lower-bound estimate of total TCR beta diversity. TCRdb itself trimmed the public reads at Q25 with fastp, ran MiXCR and retained productive beta chains. Duplicate CDR3 protein sequences are folded into a single record with the most common DNA and genes. TCRdb's processing, not the authors' own work, is the source of the V and J calls. This sample gives about 570,000 distinct CDR3 sequences in total; 27% of them show up just once. The ten largest make up around 20% of the sample.

The rearrangement combines TRBV9 with TRBJ2-5; 7 bases in between match TRBD2. Sequenced material: blood. This sequence was found in an older woman in good health. The base sequence is TGTGCCAGCAGCCTCCACCCCCACAGCGGGGTAGGAGAGACCCAGTACTTC. It specifies CASSLHPHSGVGETQYF.